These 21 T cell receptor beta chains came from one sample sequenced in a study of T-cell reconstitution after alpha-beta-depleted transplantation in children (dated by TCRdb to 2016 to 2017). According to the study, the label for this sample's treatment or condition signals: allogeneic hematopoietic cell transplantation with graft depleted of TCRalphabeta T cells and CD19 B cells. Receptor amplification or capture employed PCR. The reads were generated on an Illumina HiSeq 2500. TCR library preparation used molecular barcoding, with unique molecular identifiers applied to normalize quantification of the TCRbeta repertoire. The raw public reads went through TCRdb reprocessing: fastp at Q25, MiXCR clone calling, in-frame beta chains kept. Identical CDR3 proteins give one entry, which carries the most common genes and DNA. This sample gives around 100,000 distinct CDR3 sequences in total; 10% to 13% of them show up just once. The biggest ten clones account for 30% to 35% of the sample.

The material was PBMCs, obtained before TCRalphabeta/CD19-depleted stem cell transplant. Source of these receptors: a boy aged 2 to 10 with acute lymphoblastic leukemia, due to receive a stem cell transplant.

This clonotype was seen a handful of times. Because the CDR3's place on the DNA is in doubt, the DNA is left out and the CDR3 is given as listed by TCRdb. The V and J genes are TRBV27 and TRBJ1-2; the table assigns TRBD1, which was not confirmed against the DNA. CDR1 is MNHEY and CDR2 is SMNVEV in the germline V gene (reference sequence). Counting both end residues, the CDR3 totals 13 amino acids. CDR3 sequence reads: CASSFGQGTLSTF.

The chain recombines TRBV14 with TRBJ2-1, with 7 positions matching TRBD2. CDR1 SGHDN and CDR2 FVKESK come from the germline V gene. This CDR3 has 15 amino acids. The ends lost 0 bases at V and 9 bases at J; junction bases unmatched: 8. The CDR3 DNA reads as TGTGCCAGCAGCCAAGATGTTAGCGGGTATGGTGAGCAGTTCTTC. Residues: CASSQDVSGYGEQFF.

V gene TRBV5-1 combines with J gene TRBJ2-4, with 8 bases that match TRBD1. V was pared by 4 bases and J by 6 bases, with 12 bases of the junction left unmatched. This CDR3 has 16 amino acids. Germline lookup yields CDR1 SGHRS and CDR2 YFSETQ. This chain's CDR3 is CASSPGQGIRGNIQYF. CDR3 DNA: TGCGCCAGCAGCCCCGGACAGGGAATAAGGGGAAACATTCAGTACTTC.

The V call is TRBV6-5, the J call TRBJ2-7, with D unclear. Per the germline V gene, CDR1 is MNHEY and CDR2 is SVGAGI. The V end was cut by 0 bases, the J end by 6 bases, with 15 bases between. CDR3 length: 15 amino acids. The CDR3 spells CASSYSNFLPSEQYF. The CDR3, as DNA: TGTGCCAGCAGTTACTCGAACTTCCTTCCCAGCGAGCAGTACTTC.

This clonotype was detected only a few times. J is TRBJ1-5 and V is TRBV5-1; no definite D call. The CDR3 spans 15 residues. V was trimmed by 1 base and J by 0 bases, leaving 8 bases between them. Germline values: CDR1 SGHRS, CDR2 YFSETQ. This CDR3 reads CASSLTADSNQPQHF. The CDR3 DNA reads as TGCGCCAGCAGCTTGACGGCGGATAGCAATCAGCCCCAGCATTTT.

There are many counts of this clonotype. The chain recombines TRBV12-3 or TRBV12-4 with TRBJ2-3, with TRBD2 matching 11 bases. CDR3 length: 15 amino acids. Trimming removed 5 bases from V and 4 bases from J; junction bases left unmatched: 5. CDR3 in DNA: TGTGCCAGCAGTAATAGCGGGAGGGCCTCAGATACGCAGTATTTT. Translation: CASSNSGRASDTQYF.

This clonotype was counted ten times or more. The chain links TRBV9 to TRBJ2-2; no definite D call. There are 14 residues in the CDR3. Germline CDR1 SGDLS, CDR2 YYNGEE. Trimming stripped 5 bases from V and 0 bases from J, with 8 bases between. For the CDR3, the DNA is TGTGCCAGCAGGTATGGGGCGAACACCGGGGAGCTGTTTTTT. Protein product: CASRYGANTGELFF.

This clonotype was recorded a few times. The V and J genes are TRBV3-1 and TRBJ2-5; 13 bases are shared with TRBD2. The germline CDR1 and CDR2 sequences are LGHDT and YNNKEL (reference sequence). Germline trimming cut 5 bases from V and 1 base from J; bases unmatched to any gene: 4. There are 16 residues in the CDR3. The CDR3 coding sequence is TGTGCCAGCAGCGGACGGACTAGCGGGGGCCAAGAGACCCAGTACTTC. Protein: CASSGRTSGGQETQYF.

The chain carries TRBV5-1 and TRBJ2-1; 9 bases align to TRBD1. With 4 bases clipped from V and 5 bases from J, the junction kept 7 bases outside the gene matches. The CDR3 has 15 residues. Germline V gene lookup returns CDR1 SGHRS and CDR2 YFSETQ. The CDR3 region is CASSPWTGANNEQFF. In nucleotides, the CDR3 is TGCGCCAGCAGCCCGTGGACAGGGGCCAACAATGAGCAGTTCTTC.

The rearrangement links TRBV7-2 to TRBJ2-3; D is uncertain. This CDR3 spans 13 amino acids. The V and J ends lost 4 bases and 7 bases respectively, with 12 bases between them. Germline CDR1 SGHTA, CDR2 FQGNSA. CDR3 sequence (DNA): TGTGCCAGCAGCTCCCGATGGCCTCATACGCAGTATTTT. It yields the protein CASSSRWPHTQYF.

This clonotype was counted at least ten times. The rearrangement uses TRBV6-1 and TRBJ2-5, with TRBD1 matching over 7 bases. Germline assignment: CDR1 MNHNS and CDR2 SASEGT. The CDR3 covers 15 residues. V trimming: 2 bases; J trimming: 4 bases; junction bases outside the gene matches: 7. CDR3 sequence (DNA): TGTGCCAGCAGTGAACCGGGACAGCCTCGAGAGACCCAGTACTTC. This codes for CASSEPGQPRETQYF.

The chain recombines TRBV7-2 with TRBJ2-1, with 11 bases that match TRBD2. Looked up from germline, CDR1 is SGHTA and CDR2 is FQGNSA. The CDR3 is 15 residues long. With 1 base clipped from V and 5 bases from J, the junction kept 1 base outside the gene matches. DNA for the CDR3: TGTGCCAGCAGCTTAGAACTAGCGGGAGACAATGAGCAGTTCTTC. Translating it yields CASSLELAGDNEQFF.

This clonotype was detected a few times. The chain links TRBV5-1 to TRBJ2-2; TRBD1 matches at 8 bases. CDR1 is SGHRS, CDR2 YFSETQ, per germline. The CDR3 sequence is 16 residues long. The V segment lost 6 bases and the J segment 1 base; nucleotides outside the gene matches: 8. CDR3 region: CASTRRGTGNTGELFF. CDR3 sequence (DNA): TGCGCCAGCACCCGACGAGGGACAGGGAACACCGGGGAGCTGTTTTTT.

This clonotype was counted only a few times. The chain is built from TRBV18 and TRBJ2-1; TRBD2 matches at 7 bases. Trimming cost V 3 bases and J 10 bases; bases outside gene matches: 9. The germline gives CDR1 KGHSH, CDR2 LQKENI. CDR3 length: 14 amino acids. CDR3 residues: CASSPTTSQGEQFF. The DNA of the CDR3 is TGTGCCAGCTCACCGACGACTAGCCAAGGGGAGCAGTTCTTC.

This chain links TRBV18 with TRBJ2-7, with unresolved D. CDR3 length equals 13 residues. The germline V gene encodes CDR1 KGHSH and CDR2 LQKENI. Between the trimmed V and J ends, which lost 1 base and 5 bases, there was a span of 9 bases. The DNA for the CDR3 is TGTGCCAGCTCACCACAAGGGTTGGACGAGCAGTACTTC. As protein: CASSPQGLDEQYF. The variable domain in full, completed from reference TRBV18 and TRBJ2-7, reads NAGVMQNPRHLVRRRGQEARLRCSPMKGHSHVYWYRQLPEEGLKFMVYLQKENIIDESGMPKERFSAEFPKEGPSILRIQQVVRGDSAAYFCASSPQGLDEQYFGPGTRLTVT.

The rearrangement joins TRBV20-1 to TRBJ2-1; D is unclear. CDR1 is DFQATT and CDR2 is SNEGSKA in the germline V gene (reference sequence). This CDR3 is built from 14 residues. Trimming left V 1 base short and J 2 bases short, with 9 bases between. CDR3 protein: CSARVSLTYNEQFF. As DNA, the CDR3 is TGCAGTGCTAGAGTGAGTCTAACCTACAATGAGCAGTTCTTC.

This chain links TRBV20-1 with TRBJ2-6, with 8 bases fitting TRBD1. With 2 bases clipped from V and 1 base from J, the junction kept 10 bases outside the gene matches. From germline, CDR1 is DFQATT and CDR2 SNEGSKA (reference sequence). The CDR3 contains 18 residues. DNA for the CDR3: TGCAGTGCTAGATCTTACACAGGGGGTGTTTCTGGGGCCAACGTCCTGACTTTC. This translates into CSARSYTGGVSGANVLTF.

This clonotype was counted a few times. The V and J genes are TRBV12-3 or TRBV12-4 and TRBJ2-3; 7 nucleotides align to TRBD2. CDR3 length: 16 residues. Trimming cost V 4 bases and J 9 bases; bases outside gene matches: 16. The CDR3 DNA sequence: TGTGCCAGCAGTTGGGGGGGGAGGGCCTTTTTAGCCACGCAGTATTTT. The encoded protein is CASSWGGRAFLATQYF.

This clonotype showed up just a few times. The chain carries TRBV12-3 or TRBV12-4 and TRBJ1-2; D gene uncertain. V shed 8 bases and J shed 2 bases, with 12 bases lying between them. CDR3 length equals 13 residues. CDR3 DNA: TGTGCCAGCCACCCGGGCCCCAACTATGGCTACACCTTC. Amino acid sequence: CASHPGPNYGYTF.

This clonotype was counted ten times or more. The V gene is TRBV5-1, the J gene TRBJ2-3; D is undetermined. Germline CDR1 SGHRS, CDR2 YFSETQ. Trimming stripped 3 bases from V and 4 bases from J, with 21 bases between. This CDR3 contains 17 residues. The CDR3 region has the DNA TGCGCCAGCAGCTCACTGGGCCAGTCCCTTTTGCCAGATACGCAGTATTTT. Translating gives CASSSLGQSLLPDTQYF.

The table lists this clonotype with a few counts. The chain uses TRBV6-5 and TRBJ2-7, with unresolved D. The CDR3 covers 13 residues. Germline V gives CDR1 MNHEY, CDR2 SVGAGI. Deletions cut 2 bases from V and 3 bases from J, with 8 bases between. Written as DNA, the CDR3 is TGTGCCAGCAGTTACAGGGCTAACTACGAGCAGTACTTC. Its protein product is CASSYRANYEQYF.